The source of this T cell receptor beta chain is a study of cytomegalovirus exposure and HLA in healthy donors. For the study at large: From around 180 million T cells, an earlier analysis saw 100 million to 140 million unique TCR beta sequences. The study's findings and limits: Within an earlier analysis, most TCR beta V segments proved productive either about 87% or about 30% of the time. Most TCR sequences were rare, but some public TCRs occurred in many donors.

Both 60 Vbeta primers and 13 Jbeta primers went into the PCR. As handled by the study authors: The authors later counted about 80 million unique TCR beta chains, about 11 million of them shared. Method: immunoSEQ multiplex PCR; TCRdb's copy keeps in-frame clones and lacks some. The V and J calls and clone size were taken over from that table, and D and trimming were inferred from the DNA. The sample lists 110,000 to 150,000 clones, about three quarters seen once, with 1% to 1.5% in the top ten. Germline V gene data show CDR1 as MNHNS and CDR2 as SASEGT. The CDR3 is 14 amino acids. J gave up 6 bases and V 7 bases, and 8 bases lay outside the gene matches. Points on this clone: Antigen unknown.

The sequence came from a male donor in good health and CMV-seropositive. This chain connects TRBV6-1 to TRBJ2-3; TRBD2 matches 9 bases. Sequenced sample: PBMCs. CDR3 amino acids: CASNSAGGKDTQYF. The DNA of the CDR3 is TGTGCCAGCAACAGTGCGGGGGGGAAGGATACGCAGTATTTT.